The next 29 T cell receptor beta chains were all read from a single sample in a study of blood T cell repertoires in COVID-19 (dated by TCRdb to 2018 to 2021). Library prep was done by the immunoSEQ multiplex PCR assay. TCRdb provides this immuneACCESS table in a form limited to in-frame rearrangements. Some clones are lacking; in checked studies, under half of them reflect an unresolved V gene, and why the rest are absent is not known. The sample data list 240,000 or so clones, and 75% to 90% of these were observed just once. Together, the top ten hold approximately 7.6% of the sample. The sample comprised peripheral blood. Every receptor here comes from a man aged 60 to 75 who had recovered from COVID-19.

The chain carries TRBV2 and TRBJ1-1; TRBD1 is a possible D gene (6 bases). Germline V lookup: CDR1 SNHLY, CDR2 FYNNEI. With 8 bases removed from V and 3 bases from J, the gap between germline ends came to 16 bases. The CDR3 is made up of 14 amino acids. CDR3: CASLTGFPYTEAFF. The CDR3 DNA follows: TGTGCCAGCCTCACAGGGTTTCCTTACACTGAAGCTTTCTTT.

The gene calls are TRBV9 and TRBJ1-4; 9 positions match TRBD1. CDR1 is SGDLS and CDR2 is YYNGEE in the germline V gene. Unmatched junction bases numbered 5, after V lost 0 bases and J lost 2 bases. The CDR3 covers 17 residues. The CDR3 coding sequence is TGTGCCAGCAGCGTAGCTACAGGGGGCTCGACTAATGAAAAACTGTTTTTT. This sequence encodes CASSVATGGSTNEKLFF.

This chain connects TRBV5-1 to TRBJ2-1, with 9 bases fitting TRBD1. The CDR3 has 15 residues. CDR1 is SGHRS, CDR2 YFSETQ, per germline. V lost 7 bases, J lost 2 bases, and 7 bases stayed unmatched. The CDR3 coding sequence is TGCGCCAGCGGGCCGGGACAGGGTACCTACAATGAGCAGTTCTTC. This codes for CASGPGQGTYNEQFF. The whole variable domain, filled in from reference TRBV5-1 and TRBJ2-1, reads KAGVTQTPRYLIKTRGQQVTLSCSPISGHRSVSWYQQTPGQGLQFLFEYFSETQRNKGNFPGRFSGRQFSNSRSEMNVSTLELGDSALYLCASGPGQGTYNEQFFGPGTRLTVL.

In its sample, this clone was seen a few times. The V call is TRBV12-3 or TRBV12-4, the J call TRBJ2-1; the match to TRBD1 covers 7 bases. The CDR3 spans 12 residues. V trimming: 7 bases; J trimming: 13 bases; junction bases outside the gene matches: 10. The CDR3: CASNPTGQVQFF. The CDR3 DNA reads as TGTGCCAGCAACCCGACCGGACAGGTACAGTTCTTC.

The gene calls are TRBV28 and TRBJ2-7; weak D call: TRBD2 (6 bases). Trimming shortened V by 4 bases and J by 1 base, and 14 bases separated the two germline ends. CDR3 length equals 15 residues. The V gene's germline CDR1 is MDHEN and CDR2 SYDVKM. The CDR3 is CASSWRAYPSYEQYF. The CDR3 region has the DNA TGTGCCAGCAGTTGGAGGGCATACCCATCCTACGAGCAGTACTTC.

As concerns this clone: Other DNA sequences in the sample encode the same CDR3. V usage is TRBV29-1 and J usage is TRBJ1-1; no firm D call. This CDR3 has 11 amino acids. Germline-derived CDR1 and CDR2 are SQVTM and ANQGSEA. V lost 0 bases and J lost 6, with 5 bases in between. CDR3 residues: CSVEDSAEAFF. The CDR3 bases are TGCAGCGTTGAAGACAGTGCTGAAGCTTTCTTT.

The chain carries TRBV7-9 and TRBJ2-3; D is possibly TRBD1 (6 bases). Per germline, CDR1 SEHNR and CDR2 FQNEAQ (reference sequence). V dropped 1 base and J dropped 2 bases, with 10 bases sitting between them. There are 15 residues in the CDR3. The CDR3 coding sequence is TGTGCCAGCAGCTTAGTGTCAGGGGTCACAGATACGCAGTATTTT. It translates to CASSLVSGVTDTQYF.

The V call is TRBV10-1, the J call TRBJ1-3, with D hard to call. V was trimmed by 7 bases and J by 1 base, leaving 5 bases between them. The CDR3 consists of 12 residues. In germline, CDR1 is WNHNN, CDR2 SYGVQD (reference sequence). CDR3 DNA sequence: TGCGCCAGCAATCGGTCTGGAAACACCATATATTTT. Protein: CASNRSGNTIYF.

The V call is TRBV2, the J call TRBJ1-6; 9 bases are a match to TRBD1. The CDR3 has 15 amino acids. J gave up 13 bases and V 6 bases, and 13 bases lay outside the gene matches. Germline-derived CDR1 and CDR2 are SNHLY and FYNNEI. The DNA of the CDR3 is TGTGCCAGCAGGGCCCCGGGACAGGGTCTATGGCCCCTCCACTTT. Protein product: CASRAPGQGLWPLHF.

This clone was observed once. J is TRBJ1-2 and V is TRBV7-9, with D unclear. Trimming took off 0 bases at V and 4 bases at J, with 9 bases between the two ends. CDR3 length: 14 amino acids. Germline CDR1 SEHNR, CDR2 FQNEAQ (reference sequence). CDR3 nucleotide sequence: TGTGCCAGCAGCTTAGCCGACAAGACCTATGGCTACACCTTC. Its protein is CASSLADKTYGYTF.

V usage is TRBV25-1 and J usage is TRBJ2-2, with TRBD1 matching 7 bases. The CDR3 consists of 15 residues. J was trimmed by 6 bases and V by 4 bases; bases with no gene match: 8. The germline CDR1 and CDR2 sequences are MGHDK and SYGVNS. The CDR3 is CASSGTGVKAGELFF. CDR3 nucleotides: TGTGCCAGCAGTGGTACAGGGGTTAAGGCCGGGGAGCTGTTTTTT. The full variable domain, completed using reference TRBV25-1 and TRBJ2-2, is EADIYQTPRYLVIGTGKKITLECSQTMGHDKMYWYQQDPGMELHLIHYSYGVNSTEKGDLSSESTVSRIRTEHFPLTLESARPSHTSQYLCASSGTGVKAGELFFGEGSRLTVL.

The chain employs TRBV7-6 and TRBJ1-6; 9 nucleotides match TRBD1. Germline V gene data show CDR1 as SGHVS and CDR2 as FNYEAQ. This CDR3 is built from 20 residues. V lost 3 bases, J lost 0 bases, and 12 bases stayed unmatched. The DNA for the CDR3 is TGTGCCAGCAGCTTGATTTGGGCGGGGACAGGGAGCTCCTATAATTCACCCCTCCACTTT. This encodes CASSLIWAGTGSSYNSPLHF.

V is TRBV7-8 and J is TRBJ1-4; D call uncertain. From germline, CDR1 is SGHVS and CDR2 FQNEAQ. This CDR3 contains 13 residues. Between the trimmed V and J ends, which lost 5 bases and 10 bases, there was a span of 14 bases. The CDR3 here is CASSIQAFGKLFF. The CDR3 bases are TGTGCCAGCAGCATACAAGCGTTCGGAAAACTGTTTTTT.

As DNA, the CDR3 is TGCGCCAGCAGCCAATCGGTGGGCCTAATTCAGTACTTC. As protein: CASSQSVGLIQYF. This chain connects TRBV4-1 to TRBJ2-4; no clear D. The CDR3 sequence is 13 residues long. V lost 2 bases to trimming and J lost 10 bases, with 12 bases between them. Germline V gene lookup returns CDR1 MGHRA and CDR2 YSYEKL.

The chain carries TRBV20-1 and TRBJ2-1; D is ambiguous. Trimming left V 6 bases short and J 3 bases short, with 6 bases between. The CDR3 is 11 residues long. Germline CDR1 is DFQATT and CDR2 is SNEGSKA (reference sequence). The DNA for the CDR3 is TGCAGTGCCGACAACTACAATGAGCAGTTCTTC. Protein: CSADNYNEQFF.

The gene calls are TRBV15 and TRBJ1-2, with D unresolved. Germline CDR1 reads LNHNV; CDR2 reads YYDKDF (reference sequence). CDR3 length: 13 amino acids. V was cut by 1 base and J by 2 bases, with 5 bases left in between. CDR3 residues: CATSRGGNYGYTF. The CDR3 DNA reads as TGTGCCACCAGCAGAGGAGGGAACTATGGCTACACCTTC.

The chain couples TRBV18 to TRBJ1-2; 8 bases align to TRBD1. V dropped 6 bases and J dropped 2; count of bases not matched to a gene: 5. CDR3 length equals 14 residues. Germline-derived CDR1 and CDR2 are KGHSH and LQKENI. The DNA of the CDR3 is TGTGCCAGCTCCCCGACAGGGGAGAACTATGGCTACACCTTC. It encodes CASSPTGENYGYTF.

J is TRBJ1-2 and V is TRBV6-1; 8 bases line up with TRBD1. Germline values: CDR1 MNHNS, CDR2 SASEGT. This CDR3 is 13 amino acids long. V lost 3 bases to trimming and J lost 8 bases; unmatched junction nucleotides: 5. The CDR3 protein is CASSEDRVGGYTF. The CDR3 DNA sequence: TGTGCCAGCAGTGAGGACAGGGTAGGCGGCTACACCTTC.

The V and J genes are TRBV6-5 and TRBJ1-1; 11 nucleotides agree with TRBD1. CDR1 and CDR2 from the germline V gene are MNHEY and SVGAGI. The CDR3 runs to 14 residues. J was trimmed by 7 bases and V by 5 bases; bases with no gene match: 6. The CDR3 loop is CASSRTGGSGEAFF. CDR3 bases: TGTGCCAGCAGTCGGACAGGGGGCTCAGGTGAAGCTTTCTTT.

The rearrangement joins TRBV19 to TRBJ2-3; D is undetermined. The CDR3 runs to 14 residues. The V end lost 3 bases, the J end lost 2 bases, and 9 bases lay between the germline ends. Per the germline V gene, CDR1 is LNHDA and CDR2 is SQIVND (reference sequence). CDR3 amino acids: CASSIKLITDTQYF. In nucleotides, the CDR3 is TGTGCCAGTAGTATTAAACTTATCACAGATACGCAGTATTTT. The variable domain in full, completed from reference TRBV19 and TRBJ2-3, reads DGGITQSPKYLFRKEGQNVTLSCEQNLNHDAMYWYRQDPGQGLRLIYYSQIVNDFQKGDIAEGYSVSREKKESFPLTVTSAQKNPTAFYLCASSIKLITDTQYFGPGTRLTVL.

On this clone: Other nucleotide sequences from this sample produce the same CDR3. V usage is TRBV12-3 or TRBV12-4 and J usage is TRBJ1-1; D call uncertain. The CDR3 sequence is 10 residues long. V gave up 6 bases and J gave up 5 bases, with 4 bases separating them. CDR3 sequence: CASSRTEAFF. CDR3 nucleotide sequence: TGTGCCAGCAGCAGGACTGAAGCTTTCTTT.

V is TRBV7-6 and J is TRBJ2-7, with 9 bases aligning to TRBD1. The V segment lost 2 bases and the J segment 3 bases; nucleotides outside the gene matches: 5. The length of the CDR3 is 15 residues. The germline CDR1 and CDR2 sequences are SGHVS and FNYEAQ. The DNA for the CDR3 is TGTGCCAGCAGCTTAACTACAGGGGGCATCTACGAGCAGTACTTC. This codes for CASSLTTGGIYEQYF.

The V call is TRBV19, the J call TRBJ1-3, with D perhaps matching TRBD1 (5 bases). With 9 bases removed from V and 1 base from J, the gap between germline ends came to 13 bases. Germline CDR1 reads LNHDA; CDR2 reads SQIVND (reference sequence). This CDR3 contains 14 residues. The CDR3 DNA is TGTGCCAGCCGACTGGGGGGATCTGGAAACACCATATATTTT. It translates to CASRLGGSGNTIYF.

This sequence joins TRBV30 and TRBJ1-5; the D is unclear. Trimming pared 3 bases from V and 4 bases from J, leaving 10 bases between. This CDR3 is 13 amino acids long. Germline V CDR1 and CDR2: GTSNPN, SVGIG (reference sequence). The CDR3 protein is CAWSTRGNQPQHF. As DNA, the CDR3 is TGTGCCTGGAGCACGCGGGGAAATCAGCCCCAGCATTTT.

This clone is a singleton in its sample. The DNA for the CDR3 is TGTGCCAGCAGCCCACAGAGGGCTGAAGCTTTCTTT. This gives the protein CASSPQRAEAFF. The chain employs TRBV14 and TRBJ1-1; D is uncertain. The CDR3 runs to 12 residues. The V gene lost 4 bases and the J gene lost 6 bases, with 9 bases spanning the gap. In germline, CDR1 is SGHDN, CDR2 FVKESK. Full variable domain (remainder filled in from reference TRBV14 and TRBJ1-1): EAGVTQFPSHSVIEKGQTVTLRCDPISGHDNLYWYRRVMGKEIKFLLHFVKESKQDESGMPNNRFLAERTGGTYSTLKVQPAELEDSGVYFCASSPQRAEAFFGQGTRLTVV.

The V and J genes are TRBV4-2 and TRBJ2-3; 13 positions match TRBD2. CDR3 length equals 15 residues. Germline V gene lookup returns CDR1 LGHNA and CDR2 YNFKEQ. V was clipped by 3 bases and J by 3 bases; unmatched bases: 0. CDR3 DNA sequence: TGTGCCAGCAGCCAGACTAGCGGGGGGACAGATACGCAGTATTTT. Amino acids: CASSQTSGGTDTQYF.

This chain links TRBV5-1 with TRBJ2-5; D not certain. V gave up 0 bases and J gave up 0 bases, with 3 bases separating them. CDR1 is SGHRS, CDR2 YFSETQ, per germline. The CDR3 loop spans 13 amino acids. For the CDR3, the DNA is TGCGCCAGCAGCTTGGACTACCAAGAGACCCAGTACTTC. Translation: CASSLDYQETQYF.

The chain is built from TRBV7-7 and TRBJ2-2; TRBD1 agrees at 9 bases. Germline values: CDR1 SSHAT, CDR2 FNYEAQ (reference sequence). The V and J ends lost 1 base and 2 bases, in that order; junction bases with no gene match: 5. This CDR3 is built from 17 residues. CDR3 region: CASSLVPTGGNTGELFF. CDR3 sequence (DNA): TGTGCCAGCAGCTTAGTCCCGACAGGGGGAAACACCGGGGAGCTGTTTTTT.

The rearrangement joins TRBV5-1 to TRBJ1-1; D uncertain. V gave up 4 bases and J gave up 1 base, with 17 bases separating them. The CDR3 extends over 16 amino acids. Per the germline V gene, CDR1 is SGHRS and CDR2 is YFSETQ. Here the CDR3 reads CASSRSGITGNTEAFF. CDR3 sequence (DNA): TGCGCCAGCAGCCGAAGCGGTATTACGGGGAACACTGAAGCTTTCTTT.